This TCR beta chain was recovered during a study of metastatic and nonmetastatic thyroid tumors. Overall study context: The authors compared repertoires across blood and tumor or nodule tissue from malignant and benign thyroid patients. Study-level results: According to reports, the diversity of TCR beta was significantly higher in malignant thyroid tumors than in benign nodules, and this held in both blood and tumor samples.

The ends lost 2 bases at V and 3 bases at J; junction bases unmatched: 3. This CDR3 has 15 residues. Germline assignment: CDR1 SGHAT and CDR2 FQNNGV. All patients reached thyroid surgery having received no treatment beforehand. Turning to this clone: Antigen: not known.

Study processing details: For papillary thyroid cancer, a distant-metastasis classifier was constructed from CDR3 differences observed across clinicopathological groups. TCRdb re-clonotyped the PCR reads via MiXCR. These V and J calls originate from TCRdb's pipeline instead of the authors' own analysis. The sample holds over 20,000 clones, over 30% seen once. Input material: blood. This sequence joins TRBV11-2 and TRBJ2-1, with TRBD2 matching 8 bases. The clonotype comes from a female donor with papillary thyroid cancer or a benign thyroid nodule (not recorded which). Some clones in this sample may be carry-over from other donors' samples. The CDR3 DNA sequence: TGTGCCAGCAGCTTACGGCGGGAGGACTACAATGAGCAGTTCTTC. Its protein product is CASSLRREDYNEQFF.